One and the same sample provided the 9 T cell receptor beta chains below, sequenced in a study of T-cell memory formation after mild COVID-19. TCRdb independently ran MiXCR on the 5' RACE reads; one entry per CDR3 protein. The sample holds 410,000 or so distinct CDR3 sequences, more than 20% seen once. Sequenced material: PBMCs or a T cell subset sorted from them (not recorded which). The source is an adult woman who had mild COVID-19 (a few samples of this study predate the infection). Cell type and time point are not known.

The rearrangement uses TRBV9 and TRBJ2-7; 7 bases are shared with TRBD1. The CDR3 totals 19 residues. After removal of 0 bases from V and 3 bases from J, the junction contained 18 bases not matched to a gene. Per the germline V gene, CDR1 is SGDLS and CDR2 is YYNGEE. CDR3 protein: CASSVALRDRESLLYEQYF. The CDR3 DNA reads TGTGCCAGCAGCGTAGCTCTCAGGGACAGAGAATCCCTACTCTACGAGCAGTACTTC.

A few counts support this clonotype. The V and J genes are TRBV7-3 and TRBJ2-1; 13 bases agree with TRBD2. V lost 4 bases and J lost 7; bases outside the gene matches: 13. Looked up from germline, CDR1 is SGHTA and CDR2 is FQGTGA. The CDR3 consists of 18 residues. Written as DNA, the CDR3 is TGTGCCAGCAGCTCGTACACTCGACTAGCGGGGGGCGGGAATGAGCAGTTCTTC. Its protein is CASSSYTRLAGGGNEQFF.

This chain links TRBV4-2 with TRBJ2-7, with D possibly matching TRBD1 (5 bases). This CDR3 spans 14 amino acids. The V gene lost 3 bases and the J gene lost 2 bases, with 11 bases spanning the gap. Germline values: CDR1 LGHNA, CDR2 YNFKEQ. In DNA form, the CDR3 reads TGTGCCAGCAGCCAGTTACAGGCTACCTACGAGCAGTACTTC. Encoded protein: CASSQLQATYEQYF.

The chain joins TRBV4-3 to TRBJ2-1; possible D gene TRBD1, 5 bases. The CDR3 loop spans 13 amino acids. The V end lost 0 bases, the J end lost 6 bases, and 6 bases lay between the germline ends. Germline-derived CDR1 and CDR2 are LGHNA and YSLEER. This chain's CDR3 is CASSQERGNEQFF. CDR3 bases: TGCGCCAGCAGCCAAGAAAGGGGCAATGAGCAGTTCTTC.

V usage is TRBV9 and J usage is TRBJ2-1; possibly TRBD2 for D (5 bases). CDR3 size: 15 residues. Germline-derived CDR1 and CDR2 are SGDLS and YYNGEE. V was pared by 0 bases and J by 1 base, with 8 bases between. The CDR3 loop is CASSVVSGSYNEQFF. CDR3 nucleotides: TGTGCCAGCAGCGTAGTAAGCGGATCCTACAATGAGCAGTTCTTC.

There are a few counts of this clonotype. V usage is TRBV5-1 and J usage is TRBJ1-1; 9 bases are a match to TRBD1. The germline gives CDR1 SGHRS, CDR2 YFSETQ. There are 13 residues in the CDR3. J gave up 5 bases and V 7 bases, and 6 bases lay outside the gene matches. This CDR3 is CASGQDRGTEAFF. The CDR3 DNA reads TGCGCCAGCGGTCAGGACAGGGGTACTGAAGCTTTCTTT.

The rearrangement uses TRBV15 and TRBJ1-4; a weak D match, TRBD1 (6 bases). Trimming stripped 6 bases from V and 10 bases from J, with 12 bases between. The CDR3 is 12 amino acids. Looked up from germline, CDR1 is LNHNV and CDR2 is YYDKDF (reference sequence). The CDR3 DNA follows: TGTGCCACCAGTACCCGGGGGCTAAAACTGTTTTTT. Residues: CATSTRGLKLFF.

The V gene is TRBV7-2, the J gene TRBJ2-1; 8 positions agree with TRBD2. V lost 7 bases, J lost 6 bases, and 8 bases stayed unmatched. The CDR3 consists of 14 residues. Per the germline V gene, CDR1 is SGHTA and CDR2 is FQGNSA. The CDR3 protein is CASKGTSQRNEQFF. CDR3 coding DNA: TGTGCCAGCAAGGGGACTAGTCAACGCAATGAGCAGTTCTTC.

V and J are TRBV5-1 and TRBJ2-7; no clear D. Trimming removed 1 base at V and 6 bases at J, with 8 bases between. The germline V gene encodes CDR1 SGHRS and CDR2 YFSETQ. The CDR3 is 12 residues long. The DNA for the CDR3 is TGCGCCAGCAGCTTGCCCGACCGCGAGCAGTACTTC. This codes for CASSLPDREQYF.